The T cell receptor beta chain described here comes from a study of blood T cells in healthy people across ages (dated by TCRdb to the mid-2010s). In the study overall: In model experiments, template switching captured roughly one uniquely barcoded TCR beta cDNA molecule for every two T cells. Using deep sequencing normalized with unique cDNA molecular identifiers, the study measured how TCR beta repertoire diversity changes with age. The donors were split into four age groups: young (average roughly 15 years), middle-aged (around 40), aged (approximately 59) and long-lived (over 80). To avoid experimental bias, donors of different ages were randomly spread across the sequencing lanes. For two donors (one aged 18 to 29 and one aged 80 or older), the study analyzed two additional independent replicas of 1 million unique cDNA reads from the same blood draw.

A note on this clonotype: Its antigen remains unidentified. Per-base quality was not reported, and no clone a single base away is much larger than it.

Donors were 39 systemically healthy Caucasian individuals from Russia aged roughly 6 to 90 years. Each donor gave 9.5 to 10 milliliters of peripheral blood, drawn into EDTA-treated Vacutainer tubes. PBMCs were isolated by Ficoll-Paque density-gradient centrifugation, with at least 6 million obtained per sample. Total RNA was extracted from PBMCs with Trizol reagent, with at least 5.5 micrograms obtained per sample. For every donor, flow cytometry on a PBMC aliquot measured the percentage of naive CD45RAhigh/CD27high T cells. Overall study results and their limits: Since profiling was done on bulk unsorted PBMCs, naive and antigen-experienced compartments could not be conclusively compared. As age increased, observed TCR beta diversity per million T cells dropped in a roughly linear way, and a significant reduction was already evident by age 40. Total diversity estimates from one million sequenced T cells were considered lower bounds and underestimates. The long-lived group showed more naive CD4+ T cells, fewer expanded clones and increased TCR diversity than the aged group, suggesting age selection. Observed TCR beta diversity correlated strongly with the percentage of naive T cells measured by flow cytometry. Because donor CMV infection status was unknown, age-related changes in expanded clonotypes were potentially confounded.

Libraries were constructed by 5' RACE. The reads were generated on an Illumina HiSeq 2500. A second roughly 7 to 11 cycle PCR used a sample-barcoded 5' primer and a J-beta primer mix. A template-switch 5' adaptor carrying 12 random nucleotides introduced a unique molecular identifier onto each TCR beta cDNA molecule. Each sample yielded at least 2.5 million CDR3-containing paired-end reads. First-strand cDNA synthesis was performed from all RNA using the Mint cDNA synthesis kit, with priming by a TRBC-specific oligonucleotide. All cDNA was treated with uracil-DNA glycosylase and then went through a first 18-cycle PCR with the universal primers M1SS and BC2_uni_R. As for the original processing: For normalization, 1 million high-quality reads, each with a distinct molecular identifier, were randomly selected from each sample. Instead of being binned into consensus sequences, reads with shared molecular identifiers were discarded. MiTCR, set to a Q25 quality threshold and the strictest error-elimination algorithm, was used for CDR3 identification, clonotype clustering and error correction. Lower-bound total TCR beta diversity was estimated with a nonparametric unseen species model using Euler transformation. The public reads were run again by TCRdb, first through fastp at Q25 and then through MiXCR, and only productive beta chains were kept. Duplicate CDR3 protein sequences are folded into a single record with the most common DNA and genes. These V and J calls are TCRdb output, not the study's own analysis. This sample holds over a million distinct CDR3 sequences; about 43% were observed only once. 7.9% of the sample goes to the ten largest clones.

The sequence derives from a woman younger than 30 in good health. Sequencing was done on a sample of blood.

Read as DNA, the sequence is TGCAGCGTCCCTCTCGGGGGGGCCTACGAGCAGTACTTC. This sequence encodes CSVPLGGAYEQYF. The rearrangement combines TRBV29-1 with TRBJ2-7; 8 bases in the junction line up with TRBD2. From V the trimming removes 6 bases and from J it removes 2 bases, while the gene matches leave 6 bases of the junction unaccounted for. CDR1 and CDR2 were assigned from the germline V gene as SQVTM and ANQGSEA. The CDR3 runs 13 amino acids, cysteine and phenylalanine included. The retained sequence is limited to the CDR3, 39 bases, with the frame set at the first base.